A selection of T cell receptor beta chains follows, all from one sample in a study of glioma-infiltrating T cells after dendritic cell vaccination. Only in-frame clones appear in the TCRdb table, and some are missing; sequencing was by immunoSEQ multiplex PCR. The data contain 98,000 or so clones, around 80% of them singletons. Sequenced material: blood, taken after dendritic cell vaccination. All receptors come from a human donor with glioblastoma. CDR3s include the opening cysteine and the closing phenylalanine or tryptophan. Fields, in order: clone size, J gene, D gene, V gene, CDR3 DNA, CDR3 protein. A D gene is named only where the DNA matches it firmly. Clone size is shown for a subset of rows, as once, few, many or a class of expanded clone.

abundance: few
j_gene: TRBJ1-3
d_gene: TRBD1
v_gene: TRBV6-6
CDR3nt: TGTGCCAGCAGTTACGGGACAGGGATGATGGACACCATATATTTT
CDR3aa: CASSYGTGMMDTIYF

abundance: -
j_gene: TRBJ2-2
d_gene: -
v_gene: TRBV5-1
CDR3nt: TGCGCCAGCAGTTGGGACTCAGGTACCTACGGGGAGCTGTTTTTT
CDR3aa: CASSWDSGTYGELFF

abundance: -
j_gene: TRBJ1-2
d_gene: TRBD1
v_gene: TRBV4-2
CDR3nt: TGTGCCAGCAGCCAGACGGGACAGGGGATATCTAACTATGGCTACACCTTC
CDR3aa: CASSQTGQGISNYGYTF

abundance: -
j_gene: TRBJ2-7
d_gene: TRBD2
v_gene: TRBV5-1
CDR3nt: TGCGCCAGCAGCTTCCTAGCGGGAGTGAATGGGGTCGAGCAGTACTTC
CDR3aa: CASSFLAGVNGVEQYF

abundance: -
j_gene: TRBJ1-1
d_gene: TRBD1
v_gene: TRBV6-6
CDR3nt: TGTGCCAGCAGGCAGCAGGGGGCTCGGGGCACTGAAGCTTTCTTT
CDR3aa: CASRQQGARGTEAFF

abundance: -
j_gene: TRBJ1-1
d_gene: TRBD1
v_gene: TRBV19
CDR3nt: TGTGCCAGCCACAGGGGAAACACTGAAGCTTTCTTT
CDR3aa: CASHRGNTEAFF

abundance: -
j_gene: TRBJ1-6
d_gene: TRBD1
v_gene: TRBV28
CDR3nt: TGTGCCAGCAGTTCTCAATCCCAGGGGGTAGCTTCACCCCTCCACTTT
CDR3aa: CASSSQSQGVASPLHF

abundance: -
j_gene: TRBJ1-1
d_gene: -
v_gene: TRBV4-1
CDR3nt: TGCGCCAGCAGCCAAGATGGGCGTCCGAACACTGAAGCTTTCTTT
CDR3aa: CASSQDGRPNTEAFF

abundance: -
j_gene: TRBJ1-6
d_gene: -
v_gene: TRBV28
CDR3nt: TGTGCCAGCAGTTTACACACAGGGAATAATTCACCCCTCCACTTT
CDR3aa: CASSLHTGNNSPLHF

abundance: -
j_gene: TRBJ1-6
d_gene: -
v_gene: TRBV2
CDR3nt: TGTGCCAGCAGTATGGGGGCTGGGAATTCACCCCTCCACTTT
CDR3aa: CASSMGAGNSPLHF

abundance: few
j_gene: TRBJ2-3
d_gene: TRBD2
v_gene: TRBV28
CDR3nt: TGTGCCAGCAGGTCCGGACTAGCGGGAGGTTTAGATACGCAGTATTTT
CDR3aa: CASRSGLAGGLDTQYF

abundance: -
j_gene: TRBJ1-2
d_gene: -
v_gene: TRBV28
CDR3nt: TGTGCCAGCAGTTTAAGAGGAGCGTATGGCTACACCTTC
CDR3aa: CASSLRGAYGYTF

abundance: -
j_gene: TRBJ1-3
d_gene: TRBD1
v_gene: TRBV5-1
CDR3nt: TGCGCCAGCCGATCCGGGACAGGGTTCGGTGGAAACACCATATATTTT
CDR3aa: CASRSGTGFGGNTIYF

abundance: -
j_gene: TRBJ2-7
d_gene: -
v_gene: TRBV11-2
CDR3nt: TGTGCCAGCAGCTTATCCACGGGAAGCTCCTACGAGCAGTACTTC
CDR3aa: CASSLSTGSSYEQYF

abundance: -
j_gene: TRBJ2-7
d_gene: TRBD2
v_gene: TRBV27
CDR3nt: TGTGCCAGCAGTTTATCGGCGGGAGGCGAGCAGTACTTC
CDR3aa: CASSLSAGGEQYF

abundance: -
j_gene: TRBJ2-1
d_gene: TRBD2
v_gene: TRBV19
CDR3nt: TGTGCCAGTAGTATTCCGCTAGCGGGGAACAATGGGCAGTTCTTC
CDR3aa: CASSIPLAGNNGQFF

abundance: -
j_gene: TRBJ2-1
d_gene: -
v_gene: TRBV6-5
CDR3nt: TGTGCCAGCAGTGCCGCCGGGGTCTCCTACAATGAGCAGTTCTTC
CDR3aa: CASSAAGVSYNEQFF

abundance: few
j_gene: TRBJ1-3
d_gene: -
v_gene: TRBV7-9
CDR3nt: TGTGCTAGCAAAATCGGCTCTGGAAACACCATATATTTT
CDR3aa: CASKIGSGNTIYF

abundance: -
j_gene: TRBJ1-1
d_gene: -
v_gene: TRBV4-2
CDR3nt: TGTGCCAGCAGCCAAGCCCTAGGGACTCTTAGCGCTGAAGCTTTCTTT
CDR3aa: CASSQALGTLSAEAFF

abundance: -
j_gene: TRBJ1-6
d_gene: -
v_gene: TRBV5-4
CDR3nt: TGTGCCAGCAGCCCTAGAGATGGTGGAAATAATTCACCCCTCCACTTT
CDR3aa: CASSPRDGGNNSPLHF

abundance: -
j_gene: TRBJ2-1
d_gene: -
v_gene: TRBV7-2
CDR3nt: TGTGCCAGCAGCTTAGAGTCCAGCTCCTACAATGAGCAGTTCTTC
CDR3aa: CASSLESSSYNEQFF

abundance: -
j_gene: TRBJ2-1
d_gene: TRBD2
v_gene: TRBV4-2
CDR3nt: TGTGCCAGCAGCCAAGCGGGACTAGCGGGGGGCTACAATGAGCAGTTCTTC
CDR3aa: CASSQAGLAGGYNEQFF

abundance: -
j_gene: TRBJ1-1
d_gene: -
v_gene: TRBV30
CDR3nt: TGTGCCTGGAGTGTACTAGGCGGGGTCACTGAAGCTTTCTTT
CDR3aa: CAWSVLGGVTEAFF

abundance: -
j_gene: TRBJ1-2
d_gene: -
v_gene: TRBV6-5
CDR3nt: TGTGCCAGCAGGTCAATACAGGAATTCTATGGCTACACCTTC
CDR3aa: CASRSIQEFYGYTF

abundance: -
j_gene: TRBJ1-2
d_gene: -
v_gene: TRBV30
CDR3nt: TGTGCCTGGACCCAGGCTGGCGGCTACACCTTC
CDR3aa: CAWTQAGGYTF

abundance: -
j_gene: TRBJ1-5
d_gene: TRBD1
v_gene: TRBV5-1
CDR3nt: TGCGCCAGCAGCCCCGGGACAGGGTTAAATCAGCCCCAGCATTTT
CDR3aa: CASSPGTGLNQPQHF

abundance: -
j_gene: TRBJ1-1
d_gene: TRBD1
v_gene: TRBV2
CDR3nt: TGTGCCAGCAGTGTCCAGGGGGCAAAGAACACTGAAGCTTTCTTT
CDR3aa: CASSVQGAKNTEAFF

abundance: -
j_gene: TRBJ2-6
d_gene: -
v_gene: TRBV4-1
CDR3nt: TGCGCCAGCAGCCAAACCTACGCGACTGGGGCCAACGTCCTGACTTTC
CDR3aa: CASSQTYATGANVLTF

abundance: -
j_gene: TRBJ1-2
d_gene: -
v_gene: TRBV21-1
CDR3nt: TGTGCCAGCAGCTTAACGGACAGGGACTATGGCTACACCTTC
CDR3aa: CASSLTDRDYGYTF

abundance: -
j_gene: TRBJ1-1
d_gene: -
v_gene: TRBV19
CDR3nt: TGTGCCAGTAGTATGGACAGCCTTCCCTCTGAAGCTTTCTTT
CDR3aa: CASSMDSLPSEAFF

abundance: -
j_gene: TRBJ1-5
d_gene: TRBD1
v_gene: TRBV27
CDR3nt: TGTGCCAGCAGCCGACAGGGGGCGTCGGGCAATCAGCCCCAGCATTTT
CDR3aa: CASSRQGASGNQPQHF

abundance: -
j_gene: TRBJ2-5
d_gene: TRBD1
v_gene: TRBV18
CDR3nt: TGTGCCAGCTCACCTGACAGGGGTCAAGAGACCCAGTACTTC
CDR3aa: CASSPDRGQETQYF

abundance: few
j_gene: TRBJ2-7
d_gene: -
v_gene: TRBV28
CDR3nt: TGTGCCAGCACGGCACCCGGGAGCTCCTACGAGCAGTACTTC
CDR3aa: CASTAPGSSYEQYF

abundance: -
j_gene: TRBJ2-2
d_gene: -
v_gene: TRBV19
CDR3nt: TGTGCCAGTAGTATAGTCGGAGCAATCGGGGAGCTGTTTTTT
CDR3aa: CASSIVGAIGELFF

abundance: -
j_gene: TRBJ1-1
d_gene: -
v_gene: TRBV18
CDR3nt: TGTGCCAGCTCCCAATCCCTTATATCGAACATGAACACTGAAGCTTTCTTT
CDR3aa: CASSQSLISNMNTEAFF

abundance: -
j_gene: TRBJ1-2
d_gene: TRBD1
v_gene: TRBV30
CDR3nt: TGTGCCTGGAGTGTTCAGGGGGCGATGAACTATGGCTACACCTTC
CDR3aa: CAWSVQGAMNYGYTF

abundance: -
j_gene: TRBJ2-1
d_gene: TRBD2
v_gene: TRBV30
CDR3nt: TGTGCCTGGAGGCTAGCGGCTAGCTCCTACAATGAGCAGTTCTTC
CDR3aa: CAWRLAASSYNEQFF

abundance: -
j_gene: TRBJ2-7
d_gene: TRBD2
v_gene: TRBV28
CDR3nt: TGTGCCAGCACCCGGACTCTAGCGGGAGACCCCTACGAGCAGTACTTC
CDR3aa: CASTRTLAGDPYEQYF

abundance: once
j_gene: TRBJ2-1
d_gene: -
v_gene: TRBV7-9
CDR3nt: TGTGCCAGCAGTGTTCTGGGGGCAGAGCAGTTCTTC
CDR3aa: CASSVLGAEQFF

abundance: once
j_gene: TRBJ2-3
d_gene: TRBD2
v_gene: TRBV7-3
CDR3nt: TGTGCCAGCAGCTTTCTCCCGTTTTCGGGGGGGAGCACAGATACGCAGTATTTT
CDR3aa: CASSFLPFSGGSTDTQYF

abundance: once
j_gene: TRBJ2-2
d_gene: TRBD2
v_gene: TRBV2
CDR3nt: TGTGCCAGCAGTCCCACTAGCGGGACCGGGGAGCTGTTTTTT
CDR3aa: CASSPTSGTGELFF